Shown below are 24 T cell receptor beta chains from a single sample sequenced in a study of T-cell reconstitution after alpha-beta-depleted transplantation in children. Unique molecular identifiers were built into the TCRbeta library. Via MiXCR, TCRdb re-called the PCR reads, giving one row per CDR3 protein. The sample consists of approximately 420,000 distinct CDR3 sequences, approximately 11% of them appearing once. The sample consisted of PBMCs from the stem cell graft donor, taken from the stem cell graft. All receptors derive from a human donor who donated a stem cell graft to a child with acute myeloid leukemia.

This clonotype was observed at least ten times. The rearrangement joins TRBV7-9 to TRBJ2-1, with D perhaps matching TRBD1 (5 bases). V was shortened by 4 bases and J by 8 bases, with 12 bases between the two germline ends. Germline CDR1 SEHNR, CDR2 FQNEAQ (reference sequence). The CDR3 is made up of 13 amino acids. The CDR3 loop is CASSSNQGDEQFF. CDR3 nucleotides: TGTGCCAGCAGCTCTAACCAGGGTGATGAGCAGTTCTTC. The full variable domain, with the rest looked up from reference TRBV7-9 and TRBJ2-1, is DTGVSQNPRHKITKRGQNVTFRCDPISEHNRLYWYRQTLGQGPEFLTYFQNEAQLEKSRLLSDRFSAERPKGSFSTLEIQRTEQGDSAMYLCASSSNQGDEQFFGPGTRLTVL.

This chain joins TRBV10-3 and TRBJ2-3; 13 positions match TRBD2. The ends lost 0 bases at V and 1 base at J; junction bases unmatched: 10. CDR3 length: 20 amino acids. CDR1 ENHRY and CDR2 SYGVKD come from the germline V gene. CDR3 DNA sequence: TGTGCCATCAGTGAGTCCCCGCAACTAGCGGGGGGGCCTCGCACAGATACGCAGTATTTT. Protein: CAISESPQLAGGPRTDTQYF.

The table lists this clonotype with a few counts. The gene calls are TRBV28 and TRBJ2-4, with unresolved D. There are 14 residues in the CDR3. Trimming cost V 2 bases and J 0 bases, with 5 bases left between them. Germline V gene lookup returns CDR1 MDHEN and CDR2 SYDVKM. The CDR3 region has the DNA TGTGCCAGCAGTTTACTCTTAGCCAAAAACATTCAGTACTTC. As protein: CASSLLLAKNIQYF.

This clonotype has ten or more counts. The rearrangement joins TRBV5-1 to TRBJ2-5, with D maybe TRBD1 (6 bases). The V gene's germline CDR1 is SGHRS and CDR2 YFSETQ. CDR3 length: 17 residues. With 3 bases removed from V and 2 bases from J, the gap between germline ends came to 20 bases. The CDR3 region has the DNA TGCGCCAGCAGCTCAAGTCAGGACAGCAGAATACAAGAGACCCAGTACTTC. As protein: CASSSSQDSRIQETQYF.

The V gene is TRBV29-1, the J gene TRBJ1-2; D ambiguous. Trimming shortened V by 4 bases and J by 5 bases, and 20 bases separated the two germline ends. Per the germline V gene, CDR1 is SQVTM and CDR2 is ANQGSEA. CDR3 length equals 15 residues. The CDR3, as DNA: TGCAGCGTTGGTATGGATTTTAACACCGATTATGGCTACACCTTC. Protein product: CSVGMDFNTDYGYTF.

This clonotype has more than one count but fewer than ten. V gene TRBV15 combines with J gene TRBJ2-2; D is unclear. The CDR3 has 14 residues. The germline V and J ends were trimmed by 0 bases and 6 bases, with 8 bases remaining between them. Germline V gene sequence: CDR1 LNHNV, CDR2 YYDKDF (reference sequence). The CDR3 loop reads CATSRDRGPGELFF. CDR3 in DNA: TGTGCCACCAGCAGAGATCGAGGTCCCGGGGAGCTGTTTTTT. Supplemented by reference TRBV15 and TRBJ2-2, the full variable domain reads DAMVIQNPRYQVTQFGKPVTLSCSQTLNHNVMYWYQQKSSQAPKLLFHYYDKDFNNEADTPDNFQSRRPNTSFCFLDIRSPGLGDTAMYLCATSRDRGPGELFFGEGSRLTVL.

This clonotype was observed many times. The chain is built from TRBV7-9 and TRBJ2-7, with 8 bases lining up with TRBD1. The CDR3 consists of 15 residues. In germline, CDR1 is SEHNR, CDR2 FQNEAQ (reference sequence). J gave up 3 bases and V 0 bases, and 4 bases lay outside the gene matches. CDR3 nucleotide sequence: TGTGCCAGCAGCTTAGCAGGCGGACAGGGCTACGAGCAGTACTTC. This sequence encodes CASSLAGGQGYEQYF. Drawing the rest from reference TRBV7-9 and TRBJ2-7, the complete variable domain is DTGVSQNPRHKITKRGQNVTFRCDPISEHNRLYWYRQTLGQGPEFLTYFQNEAQLEKSRLLSDRFSAERPKGSFSTLEIQRTEQGDSAMYLCASSLAGGQGYEQYFGPGTRLTVT.

This chain joins TRBV6-2 or TRBV6-3 and TRBJ2-7, with TRBD1 identical over 9 bases. The CDR3 runs to 15 residues. Losses at the gene ends were 8 bases for V and 3 bases for J; bases not matched to a gene: 11. CDR1 is MNHEY and CDR2 is SVGEGT in the germline V gene. CDR3 sequence (DNA): TGTGCCAGCCGAGATACCGGGACAGGGATCTACGAGCAGTACTTC. Translated: CASRDTGTGIYEQYF.

This clonotype was seen a few times. The V gene is TRBV29-1, the J gene TRBJ1-4; no firm D call. Germline CDR1 reads SQVTM; CDR2 reads ANQGSEA. V gave up 7 bases and J gave up 3 bases, with 12 bases separating them. This CDR3 has 13 residues. The CDR3 loop is CSAFRAANEKLFF. The CDR3 nucleotides read TGCAGCGCGTTCCGGGCCGCTAATGAAAAACTGTTTTTT.

This clonotype was observed at least ten times. The genes are TRBV7-2 and TRBJ2-3; 7 positions match TRBD2. CDR1 is SGHTA and CDR2 is FQGNSA in the germline V gene. CDR3 length equals 16 residues. V gave up 5 bases and J gave up 2 bases; unmatched junction bases: 10. DNA of the CDR3: TGTGCCAGCAGCGTCGGACTAGGGTACGACACAGATACGCAGTATTTT. It yields the protein CASSVGLGYDTDTQYF.

This clonotype was seen just once. The final CDR3 position lacks the conserved phenylalanine or tryptophan, pointing to a likely read error. The V and J genes are TRBV29-1 and TRBJ2-3; TRBD1 agrees at 8 bases. This CDR3 is built from 15 residues. J was trimmed by 2 bases and V by 4 bases; bases with no gene match: 8. Germline assignment: CDR1 SQVTM and CDR2 ANQGSEA. The CDR3 DNA reads TGCAGCGTTGCGGAGACAGGGGCGTCCACAGATACGCAGTATTCT. The encoded protein is CSVAETGASTDTQYS.

This clonotype has only a few counts. The CDR3 DNA is TGTGCCAGCAGACCTGACAGCTCCTATAATTCACCCCTCCACTTT. The encoded protein is CASRPDSSYNSPLHF. The V call is TRBV12-3 or TRBV12-4, the J call TRBJ1-6; weak D call: TRBD1 (5 bases). The CDR3 length is 15 residues. The V gene lost 6 bases and the J gene lost 0 bases, with 9 bases spanning the gap.

The rearrangement uses TRBV5-1 and TRBJ1-5; a weak D match, TRBD1 (6 bases). Between the trimmed V and J ends, which lost 6 bases and 9 bases, there was a span of 16 bases. This CDR3 has 13 amino acids. From germline, CDR1 is SGHRS and CDR2 YFSETQ. The CDR3 is CASIHRDLGPQHF. CDR3 nucleotide sequence: TGCGCCAGCATCCACAGGGACCTGGGGCCCCAGCATTTT.

This rearrangement joins TRBV15 to TRBJ2-7; tentative D call: TRBD2 (7 bases). The V gene's germline CDR1 is LNHNV and CDR2 YYDKDF (reference sequence). V was trimmed by 1 base and J by 5 bases, leaving 18 bases between them. The CDR3 has 16 residues. The CDR3, as DNA: TGTGCCACCAGCAGAGCAGGGGCTAGCGGAGGACACGAGCAGTACTTC. It is translated as CATSRAGASGGHEQYF. Combining the CDR3 with reference TRBV15 and TRBJ2-7 gives the whole variable domain DAMVIQNPRYQVTQFGKPVTLSCSQTLNHNVMYWYQQKSSQAPKLLFHYYDKDFNNEADTPDNFQSRRPNTSFCFLDIRSPGLGDTAMYLCATSRAGASGGHEQYFGPGTRLTVT.

This clonotype turned up a few times. The V call is TRBV7-2, the J call TRBJ2-3; 7 bases align to TRBD2. The CDR3 is 12 amino acids. CDR1 is SGHTA, CDR2 FQGNSA, per germline. Trimming cost V 4 bases and J 7 bases; bases outside gene matches: 2. The CDR3 sequence: CASSSGGNTQYF. Here the CDR3 DNA reads TGTGCCAGCAGCTCCGGGGGGAATACGCAGTATTTT.

This clonotype was detected ten times or more. The J gene is TRBJ2-3, the V gene TRBV29-1, with TRBD1 as a possible D gene (6 bases). The germline V gene encodes CDR1 SQVTM and CDR2 ANQGSEA. The CDR3 is 15 residues long. V lost 8 bases to trimming and J lost 1 base, with 19 bases between them. The DNA for the CDR3 is TGCAGCCTTTTGAGGTCGGGACACGGCACAGATACGCAGTATTTT. Protein sequence: CSLLRSGHGTDTQYF.

The V call is TRBV4-1, the J call TRBJ2-6; TRBD1 is a possible D gene (6 bases). The germline gives CDR1 MGHRA, CDR2 YSYEKL. V lost 1 base to trimming and J lost 2 bases, with 12 bases between them. CDR3 length: 17 amino acids. The CDR3 spells CASSQVRQGTGANVLTF. The CDR3 bases are TGCGCCAGCAGCCAAGTGAGGCAGGGGACTGGGGCCAACGTCCTGACTTTC.

This clonotype appeared a few times. The chain uses TRBV5-1 and TRBJ2-1; 12 bases line up with TRBD1. The germline V gene encodes CDR1 SGHRS and CDR2 YFSETQ. This CDR3 is built from 16 residues. V trimming: 3 bases; J trimming: 2 bases; junction bases outside the gene matches: 3. In nucleotides, the CDR3 is TGCGCCAGCAGCTGGGGACAGGGGGCCCCCTACAATGAGCAGTTCTTC. Translation: CASSWGQGAPYNEQFF.

The chain couples TRBV20-1 to TRBJ2-1; D ambiguous. Trimming took off 3 bases at V and 4 bases at J, with 7 bases between the two ends. Germline CDR1 DFQATT, CDR2 SNEGSKA (reference sequence). The CDR3 covers 12 residues. For the CDR3, the DNA is TGCAGTGCTAGTCAATCATACAATGAGCAGTTCTTC. Its protein is CSASQSYNEQFF.

The rearrangement joins TRBV29-1 to TRBJ2-7; D is unresolved. The V gene lost 4 bases and the J gene lost 0 bases, with 7 bases spanning the gap. Germline loops: CDR1 SQVTM, CDR2 ANQGSEA. CDR3 size: 12 residues. CDR3 sequence reads: CSVVGISYEQYF. The CDR3 DNA is TGCAGCGTTGTGGGTATCTCCTACGAGCAGTACTTC.

The chain combines TRBV12-3 or TRBV12-4 with TRBJ2-5, with D unresolved. CDR3 length: 12 residues. The ends were cut back, 3 bases at V and 4 bases at J, with 6 bases in the middle. The CDR3 is CASSFPRETQYF. CDR3 nucleotides: TGTGCCAGCAGTTTCCCTAGAGAGACCCAGTACTTC.

This chain links TRBV9 with TRBJ2-1; 8 bases align to TRBD2. J gave up 3 bases and V 0 bases, and 2 bases lay outside the gene matches. Germline values: CDR1 SGDLS, CDR2 YYNGEE. This CDR3 is built from 15 residues. CDR3 coding DNA: TGTGCCAGCAGCGTAGAACTAGCGGTCTACAATGAGCAGTTCTTC. As protein: CASSVELAVYNEQFF.

This CDR3 reads CASLLYNGVNTGELFF. The CDR3 bases are TGTGCCAGCCTTTTATATAACGGGGTTAACACCGGGGAGCTGTTTTTT. The V call is TRBV2, the J call TRBJ2-2, with D perhaps TRBD2 (5 bases). CDR1 is SNHLY and CDR2 is FYNNEI in the germline V gene. V lost 8 bases and J 2 bases, leaving 18 bases between the germline ends. The CDR3 is 16 residues long.

This clonotype was seen repeatedly, ten times or more. The genes are TRBV5-5 and TRBJ2-3; 11 nucleotides align to TRBD2. The germline gives CDR1 SGHKS, CDR2 YYEKEE (reference sequence). The CDR3 is 15 residues long. With 4 bases clipped from V and 6 bases from J, the junction kept 7 bases outside the gene matches. The CDR3, as DNA: TGTGCCAGCAGCAAGGGACTAGCGGACGTTGATACGCAGTATTTT. It yields the protein CASSKGLADVDTQYF. Complete variable domain (other parts from reference TRBV5-5 and TRBJ2-3): DAGVTQSPTHLIKTRGQQVTLRCSPISGHKSVSWYQQVLGQGPQFIFQYYEKEERGRGNFPDRFSARQFPNYSSELNVNALLLGDSALYLCASSKGLADVDTQYFGPGTRLTVL.